This T cell receptor (beta chain) was sequenced in a study of blood T cells in healthy people across ages. Whole-study context: Capturing about one barcoded beta molecule per two T cells was achieved by template switching.

Whole-study results and caveats: For the donors, CMV status was unknown and possibly confounded expanded clonotype changes. Diversity of TCR beta per million T cells declined in a roughly linear way with age.

With a J-beta primer mix and a sample-barcoded 5' primer, a second PCR ran about 7 to 12 cycles. TCRdb reanalysed the 5' RACE reads using MiXCR and keeps one entry per CDR3 protein. The data contain fewer than 2,000,000 distinct CDR3 sequences, 35% to 50% of them singletons. The table lists this clonotype with a few counts. The antigen remains undetermined. The individuals who served as donors were healthy Caucasians living in Russia, aged about 6 to 100. This TCR was recovered from a human donor in good health. Sequencing was performed on blood.

The CDR3 nucleotides read TGTGCCAGCAGCCCGGGAACCGGGACACAAGAGACCCAGTACTTC. Protein: CASSPGTGTQETQYF. The chain employs TRBV7-7 and TRBJ2-5; D may be TRBD1 (6 bases). The germline V gene encodes CDR1 SSHAT and CDR2 FNYEAQ (reference sequence). The CDR3 runs 15 residues. Trimming cost V 5 bases and J 2 bases, with 15 bases left between them.